One sample yielded the 25 T cell receptor beta chains listed below, sequenced in a study of OX40 agonist ivuxolimab in advanced cancers. Data came from immunoSEQ multiplex PCR; TCRdb stores just in-frame clones and leaves some out. The table lists approximately 89,000 clones, around 88% of them singletons, with 0.4% to 0.65% in the top ten. Sequenced material: CD4+ or CD8+ T cells sorted from blood, taken in a trial of the OX40 agonist ivuxolimab. Receptors originate from an adult with an advanced solid tumor such as melanoma, head and neck, liver or kidney cancer.

V gene TRBV19 combines with J gene TRBJ2-5; perhaps TRBD2 as D (5 bases). Germline lookup yields CDR1 LNHDA and CDR2 SQIVND (reference sequence). V lost 5 bases and J lost 5, with 15 bases in between. CDR3 length equals 14 residues. Here the CDR3 reads CASSASSGAETQYF. In DNA form, the CDR3 reads TGTGCCAGTAGTGCATCCAGCGGCGCCGAGACCCAGTACTTC.

J is TRBJ1-2 and V is TRBV6-6; the D is unclear. With 0 bases removed from V and 8 bases from J, the gap between germline ends came to 4 bases. This CDR3 spans 11 amino acids. The germline CDR1 and CDR2 sequences are MNHNY and SVGAGI (reference sequence). CDR3 sequence reads: CASSYSRGYTF. CDR3 sequence (DNA): TGTGCCAGCAGTTACTCGAGGGGCTACACCTTC.

In DNA form, the CDR3 reads TGTGCCAGCAGTGAAGCAGCAGGGGGGGCGTATAGCAATCAGCCCCAGCATTTT. As protein: CASSEAAGGAYSNQPQHF. This sequence joins TRBV6-1 and TRBJ1-5, with 7 positions matching TRBD1. The CDR3 is 18 residues long. CDR1 and CDR2 from the germline V gene are MNHNS and SASEGT. V shed 0 bases, J shed 0 bases, and the junction held 8 bases outside the gene matches.

J is TRBJ2-3 and V is TRBV29-1; 7 bases are a match to TRBD2. The V gene's germline CDR1 is SQVTM and CDR2 ANQGSEA. V was clipped by 7 bases and J by 1 base; unmatched bases: 20. The CDR3 covers 18 residues. The CDR3 bases are TGCAGCGGACGACCGACTAGTGGGGGGGTGCGTGGCACAGATACGCAGTATTTT. Translating it yields CSGRPTSGGVRGTDTQYF.

About this clone: No conserved phenylalanine or tryptophan ends this CDR3, so it is likely a read error. This chain joins TRBV2 and TRBJ1-6; 8 positions agree with TRBD1. Losses at the gene ends were 5 bases for V and 7 bases for J; bases not matched to a gene: 7. Germline-derived CDR1 and CDR2 are SNHLY and FYNNEI. The CDR3 loop spans 15 amino acids. The CDR3 here is CASSSHRGGNSPLHL. DNA for the CDR3: TGTGCCAGCAGTTCTCACAGGGGGGGCAATTCACCCCTCCACCTT.

This clone was observed once. The chain has TRBV25-1 and TRBJ2-2; D remains unclear. Germline V gives CDR1 MGHDK, CDR2 SYGVNS. V lost 1 base to trimming and J lost 2 bases, with 5 bases between them. CDR3 size: 14 residues. The CDR3 nucleotides read TGTGCCAGCAGTGAATCGTATAACACCGGGGAGCTGTTTTTT. This gives the protein CASSESYNTGELFF. The full variable domain, rest sourced from reference TRBV25-1 and TRBJ2-2, is EADIYQTPRYLVIGTGKKITLECSQTMGHDKMYWYQQDPGMELHLIHYSYGVNSTEKGDLSSESTVSRIRTEHFPLTLESARPSHTSQYLCASSESYNTGELFFGEGSRLTVL.

This chain links TRBV5-8 with TRBJ1-2; a weak D match, TRBD1 (6 bases). Between the trimmed V and J ends, which lost 5 bases and 8 bases, there was a span of 22 bases. Germline CDR1 is SGHTS and CDR2 is YDEGEE. The CDR3 covers 15 residues. The CDR3: CASSDFGRTQGGYTF. The CDR3 coding sequence is TGTGCCAGCAGTGACTTCGGACGGACCCAGGGGGGCTACACCTTC.

This CDR3 is CAIRPGTSAGELFF. In DNA form, the CDR3 reads TGTGCCATCAGACCCGGGACTTCAGCCGGGGAGCTGTTTTTT. The rearrangement uses TRBV10-3 and TRBJ2-2, with D perhaps matching TRBD2 (6 bases). Germline CDR1 and CDR2: ENHRY and SYGVKD. This CDR3 contains 14 residues. With 6 bases removed from V and 6 bases from J, the gap between germline ends came to 14 bases.

The CDR3 here is CASSYEGIKTYEQYF. The CDR3 region has the DNA TGTGCCAGCAGTTACGAAGGGATAAAGACCTACGAGCAGTACTTC. The chain links TRBV6-5 to TRBJ2-7; D not resolved. Trimming cost V 2 bases and J 2 bases, with 13 bases left between them. Germline CDR1 reads MNHEY; CDR2 reads SVGAGI. The CDR3 loop spans 15 amino acids.

The J gene is TRBJ1-1, the V gene TRBV7-2; D is unresolved. This CDR3 region has 13 residues. The ends were cut back, 5 bases at V and 1 base at J, with 8 bases in the middle. CDR1 is SGHTA and CDR2 is FQGNSA in the germline V gene. CDR3 residues: CASSLQRNTEAFF. The CDR3 DNA reads as TGTGCCAGCAGCCTCCAGAGGAACACTGAAGCTTTCTTT.

This clone was seen a single time. The rearrangement joins TRBV5-1 to TRBJ2-5; unclear D gene. Deletions cut 2 bases from V and 3 bases from J, with 11 bases between. Germline values: CDR1 SGHRS, CDR2 YFSETQ. The CDR3 length is 14 residues. CDR3 coding DNA: TGCGCCAGCAGCTTTGGGCAGAAAGAAGAGACCCAGTACTTC. This sequence encodes CASSFGQKEETQYF. Based on the CDR3 plus reference TRBV5-1 and TRBJ2-5, the full variable domain is KAGVTQTPRYLIKTRGQQVTLSCSPISGHRSVSWYQQTPGQGLQFLFEYFSETQRNKGNFPGRFSGRQFSNSRSEMNVSTLELGDSALYLCASSFGQKEETQYFGPGTRLLVL.

This clone has only a few counts. The rearrangement uses TRBV5-5 and TRBJ1-2, with D hard to call. V was pared by 3 bases and J by 2 bases, with 8 bases between. The CDR3 runs 13 residues. Per the germline V gene, CDR1 is SGHKS and CDR2 is YYEKEE (reference sequence). The DNA for the CDR3 is TGTGCCAGCAGCTCCGTAGGGAACTATGGCTACACCTTC. This sequence encodes CASSSVGNYGYTF.

This clone was detected only once. This chain links TRBV19 with TRBJ1-1; D gene ambiguous. V lost 6 bases and J 0 bases, leaving 17 bases between the germline ends. Germline CDR1 reads LNHDA; CDR2 reads SQIVND (reference sequence). The CDR3 extends over 16 amino acids. The CDR3 loop is CASSPTAGNMNTEAFF. The CDR3 DNA is TGTGCCAGTAGCCCCACGGCAGGCAACATGAACACTGAAGCTTTCTTT.

The chain is built from TRBV4-1 and TRBJ2-7; D ambiguous. V lost 0 bases and J lost 3, with 12 bases in between. The germline V gene has CDR1 MGHRA and CDR2 YSYEKL. The CDR3 length is 15 residues. In DNA form, the CDR3 reads TGCGCCAGCAGCCAAGAAAGTACCGATTACTACGAGCAGTACTTC. Its protein is CASSQESTDYYEQYF.

V usage is TRBV11-3 and J usage is TRBJ2-2; 7 nucleotides match TRBD2. CDR3 length equals 15 residues. Trimming at V came to 6 bases and at J to 3 bases, leaving 7 bases not matched to a gene. The germline V gene encodes CDR1 SGHNT and CDR2 YENEEA. CDR3 sequence: CASSLREGHTGELFF. CDR3 nucleotide sequence: TGTGCCAGCAGTCTAAGGGAGGGACACACCGGGGAGCTGTTTTTT.

This clone was observed a handful of times. The chain carries TRBV5-5 and TRBJ2-5; 8 positions agree with TRBD2. V trimming: 3 bases; J trimming: 7 bases; junction bases outside the gene matches: 2. The CDR3 contains 12 residues. The germline V gene has CDR1 SGHKS and CDR2 YYEKEE (reference sequence). The DNA of the CDR3 is TGTGCCAGCAGCTGGACTAGCCCGACCCAGTACTTC. Its translation: CASSWTSPTQYF.

The chain uses TRBV18 and TRBJ2-5; D perhaps matches TRBD2 (6 bases). Looked up from germline, CDR1 is KGHSH and CDR2 is LQKENI. Trimming pared 4 bases from V and 2 bases from J, leaving 11 bases between. There are 14 residues in the CDR3. For the CDR3, the DNA is TGTGCCAGCTCACACGGGACTGAACAAGAGACCCAGTACTTC. Its protein product is CASSHGTEQETQYF.

This clone appeared a single time. V gene TRBV9 combines with J gene TRBJ1-2; no clear D gene. The CDR3 is 12 amino acids. Germline values: CDR1 SGDLS, CDR2 YYNGEE. V was shortened by 3 bases and J by 4 bases, with 7 bases between the two germline ends. The CDR3 is CASSGDRYGYTF. Written as DNA, the CDR3 is TGTGCCAGCAGCGGGGATCGCTATGGCTACACCTTC. The whole variable domain, remainder taken from reference TRBV9 and TRBJ1-2, is DSGVTQTPKHLITATGQRVTLRCSPRSGDLSVYWYQQSLDQGLQFLIQYYNGEERAKGNILERFSAQQFPDLHSELNLSSLELGDSALYFCASSGDRYGYTFGSGTRLTVV.

The chain joins TRBV5-4 to TRBJ1-6; D uncertain. With 4 bases removed from V and 5 bases from J, the gap between germline ends came to 4 bases. The length of the CDR3 is 12 residues. Per the germline V gene, CDR1 is SGHNT and CDR2 is YYREEE (reference sequence). The DNA of the CDR3 is TGTGCCAGCAGCCCTAATAATTCACCCCTCCACTTT. Residues: CASSPNNSPLHF. The variable domain in full, completed from reference TRBV5-4 and TRBJ1-6, reads ETGVTQSPTHLIKTRGQQVTLRCSSQSGHNTVSWYQQALGQGPQFIFQYYREEENGRGNFPPRFSGLQFPNYSSELNVNALELDDSALYLCASSPNNSPLHFGNGTRLTVT.

DNA for the CDR3: TGTGCCAGCAGCTTAGGAACAGGGTTAGGTTCACCCCTCCACTTT. Its translation is CASSLGTGLGSPLHF. The chain recombines TRBV7-3 with TRBJ1-6; D might be TRBD1 (6 bases). CDR3 length: 15 residues. The V gene's germline CDR1 is SGHTA and CDR2 FQGTGA. Trimming shortened V by 2 bases and J by 9 bases, and 14 bases separated the two germline ends. Based on the CDR3 plus reference TRBV7-3 and TRBJ1-6, the full variable domain is GAGVSQTPSNKVTEKGKYVELRCDPISGHTALYWYRQSLGQGPEFLIYFQGTGAADDSGLPNDRFFAVRPEGSVSTLKIQRTERGDSAVYLCASSLGTGLGSPLHFGNGTRLTVT.

V and J are TRBV5-5 and TRBJ1-5; D remains ambiguous. The CDR3 totals 14 residues. Trimming removed 1 base at V and 5 bases at J, with 10 bases between. From germline, CDR1 is SGHKS and CDR2 YYEKEE (reference sequence). CDR3 sequence (DNA): TGTGCCAGCAGCTTGAAAGCCAACGATCAGCCCCAGCATTTT. Amino acids: CASSLKANDQPQHF.

The CDR3 DNA sequence: TGTGCCAGCAGCTTAACCCGGACAGCTAAAGAGGCAACAGCGCAGTATTTT. Translation gives CASSLTRTAKEATAQYF. The V gene is TRBV11-3, the J gene TRBJ2-3; D possibly corresponds to TRBD1 (6 bases). Germline-derived CDR1 and CDR2 are SGHNT and YENEEA. The CDR3 has 17 residues. V shed 2 bases and J shed 10 bases, with 25 bases lying between them.

V usage is TRBV7-6 and J usage is TRBJ1-1; perhaps TRBD1 as D (5 bases). From germline, CDR1 is SGHVS and CDR2 FNYEAQ. V was shortened by 5 bases and J by 0 bases, with 7 bases between the two germline ends. This CDR3 is 13 amino acids long. The CDR3 DNA sequence: TGTGCCAGCAGCAGACAGATGAACACTGAAGCTTTCTTT. Encoded protein: CASSRQMNTEAFF.

The chain uses TRBV7-9 and TRBJ2-5; maybe TRBD1 (5 bases). Germline V gives CDR1 SEHNR, CDR2 FQNEAQ (reference sequence). The CDR3 runs 12 residues. Trimming removed 6 bases at V and 5 bases at J, with 10 bases between. The CDR3 spells CASSYPGETQYF. CDR3 sequence (DNA): TGTGCCAGCAGTTACCCAGGGGAGACCCAGTACTTC. The full variable domain, its missing parts supplied by reference TRBV7-9 and TRBJ2-5, is DTGVSQNPRHKITKRGQNVTFRCDPISEHNRLYWYRQTLGQGPEFLTYFQNEAQLEKSRLLSDRFSAERPKGSFSTLEIQRTEQGDSAMYLCASSYPGETQYFGPGTRLLVL.

The chain couples TRBV14 to TRBJ2-7; D could derive from TRBD1 or TRBD2 (5 bases each). Trimming took 4 bases from V and 3 from J, leaving 13 bases between them. The CDR3 totals 14 residues. The germline gives CDR1 SGHDN, CDR2 FVKESK. The CDR3 region has the DNA TGTGCCAGCAGCCCTTATGGGGGTCTCTACGAGCAGTACTTC. Encoded protein: CASSPYGGLYEQYF. Together with reference TRBV14 and TRBJ2-7, the CDR3 gives the full variable domain: EAGVTQFPSHSVIEKGQTVTLRCDPISGHDNLYWYRRVMGKEIKFLLHFVKESKQDESGMPNNRFLAERTGGTYSTLKVQPAELEDSGVYFCASSPYGGLYEQYFGPGTRLTVT.